Described below is a single T cell receptor beta chain sequence and its context. What it recognizes is unknown. This entry belongs to a study of cytomegalovirus exposure and HLA in healthy donors. Study-wide findings and caveats: One variant, a missense change in DCLRE1C, was linked in a later analysis to TCR beta V- and J-gene trimming.

Use of 60 Vbeta and 13 Jbeta primers characterized the PCR. Measured with immunoSEQ multiplex PCR; TCRdb has only the in-frame clones, and not every one. The data show about 150,000 clones, under 80% seen once. The CDR3 runs to 15 residues. CDR1 and CDR2 (germline): SGHRS, YFSETQ. Trimming cost V 0 bases and J 0 bases, with 4 bases left between them. This TCR was sampled from a man aged 25 to 45 in good health and CMV-seronegative. The chain carries TRBV5-1 and TRBJ2-6, with D hard to call. Sample: PBMCs. Here the CDR3 reads CASSLGHSGANVLTF. CDR3 coding DNA: TGCGCCAGCAGCTTGGGACACTCTGGGGCCAACGTCCTGACTTTC.